The entry below gives a single TCR beta chain sequence along with its context. Antigen specificity is unknown. Method: immunoSEQ multiplex PCR; TCRdb's copy keeps in-frame clones and lacks some. The sample lists some 5,900 clones; around 85% were seen once. Samples were taken several times over chemoradiotherapy. CDR3 size: 13 residues. From germline, CDR1 is SNHLY and CDR2 FYNNEI. Between the trimmed V and J ends, which lost 7 bases and 3 bases, there was a span of 12 bases. The sample comes from a study of chemoradiotherapy in HPV16-positive cancers. Study-wide points: Candidate HPV-specific clones and E7-related TCR motifs grew in tumor during treatment. Only a couple of HPV16-positive patients supplied the functional HPV-specificity definition.

The chain joins TRBV2 to TRBJ1-1, with no clear D. The TCR was taken from a human donor with HPV-associated anogenital cancer. The source material was tumor tissue, sampled from a patient who underwent chemoradiotherapy. The CDR3: CASIGAPDTEAFF. DNA of the CDR3: TGTGCCAGCATCGGAGCCCCGGACACTGAAGCTTTCTTT.